These T cell receptor beta chains were read from a single sample in a study of T-cell reconstitution after alpha-beta-depleted transplantation in children. TCRdb called the PCR reads again in MiXCR, with one record for every CDR3 protein. The table lists around 120,000 distinct CDR3 sequences, more than 20% of them singletons, with 10% in the top ten. The material was PBMCs, mostly from graft donor cells, obtained 180 days after TCRalphabeta/CD19-depleted stem cell transplant. The receptors derive from a male patient between 2 and 10 years old who had a stem cell transplant for chronic granulomatous disease, so the T cells may come from the graft donor. The CDR3 runs from the conserved cysteine through the conserved F or W. The D gene is left open where the match is weak. Clone size, where shown, is once, few, many, or a class for clones that have expanded.

d_call	v_call	clone_size	j_call	cdr3_nt	cdr3_aa
TRBD1	TRBV25-1	-	TRBJ1-4	TGTGCCAGCAGTGGGGACAGGACCCTGTTTTTT	CASSGDRTLFF
-	TRBV20-1	many	TRBJ1-1	TGCAGTGCTAGGTCCGGAGTTAACACTGAAGCTTTCTTT	CSARSGVNTEAFF
TRBD2	TRBV4-3	many	TRBJ2-5	TGCGCCAGCAGCCTAGGACTAGCGGGAGGGCAGACCCAGTACTTC	CASSLGLAGGQTQYF
TRBD1	TRBV27	many	TRBJ1-4	TGTGCCAGCAGTTTAAACCATAGACAGGGCAGTGAAAAACTGTTTTTT	CASSLNHRQGSEKLFF
-	TRBV9	-	TRBJ2-5	TGTGCCAGCAACAGATGGGGGCAAGAGACCCAGTACTTC	CASNRWGQETQYF
-	TRBV5-1	-	TRBJ2-7	TGCGCCAGCAGCCCGCAAACGGGACACGTCTACGAGCAGTACTTC	CASSPQTGHVYEQYF
-	TRBV12-3/TRBV12-4	-	TRBJ2-7	TGTGCCAGCAGTTTAGATGGCGGCCTCTCCTACGAGCAGTACTTC	CASSLDGGLSYEQYF
TRBD1	TRBV25-1	once	TRBJ1-2	TGTGCCAGCTCCCGGGACAGATCTTATGGCTACACCTTC	CASSRDRSYGYTF
TRBD1	TRBV7-9	-	TRBJ2-7	TGTGCCAGCAGTCTCGTCGGACAGGGCGAGCAGTACTTC	CASSLVGQGEQYF
TRBD2	TRBV27	-	TRBJ2-1	TGTGCCAGCAGAGTACTAGCGGGAGTGGGTGAGCAGTTCTTC	CASRVLAGVGEQFF
TRBD1	TRBV5-1	-	TRBJ1-1	TGCGCCAGCAGCTCACAGGGGGCTGGGACTGAAGCTTTCTTT	CASSSQGAGTEAFF
-	TRBV20-1	-	TRBJ2-1	TGCAGTGCTAGACCGCCAGCGCCGCGATACAATGAGCAGTTCTTC	CSARPPAPRYNEQFF
TRBD1	TRBV20-1	-	TRBJ2-7	TGCAGTGTCCCCGGACAGGGGGGTGCCTACGAGCAGTACTTC	CSVPGQGGAYEQYF
TRBD2	TRBV27	-	TRBJ2-1	TGTGCCAGCAGCCCACAAGGCGGGAGGGCCGCGAATGAGCAGTTCTTC	CASSPQGGRAANEQFF
TRBD1	TRBV7-3	-	TRBJ2-1	TGTGCCAGCAGCTTACGGACAGGGCTTGGGGATGAGCAGTTCTTC	CASSLRTGLGDEQFF
-	TRBV6-5	-	TRBJ1-4	TGTGCCAGCAGTTATCTACGAGGGGGAAATGAAAAACTGTTTTTT	CASSYLRGGNEKLFF
TRBD1	TRBV4-3	many	TRBJ1-5	TGCGCCAGCAGCCCTAGCACAGGGGTAGAGAATCAGCCCCAGCATTTT	CASSPSTGVENQPQHF
-	TRBV10-3	few	TRBJ2-7	TGTGCCATCAGTGAGTCGGGGGACTACGAGCAGTACTTC	CAISESGDYEQYF
TRBD2	TRBV12-3/TRBV12-4	-	TRBJ2-3	TGTGCCAGCAGTGCCCTAGCGGGGGGGGCTAGCACAGATACGCAGTATTTT	CASSALAGGASTDTQYF